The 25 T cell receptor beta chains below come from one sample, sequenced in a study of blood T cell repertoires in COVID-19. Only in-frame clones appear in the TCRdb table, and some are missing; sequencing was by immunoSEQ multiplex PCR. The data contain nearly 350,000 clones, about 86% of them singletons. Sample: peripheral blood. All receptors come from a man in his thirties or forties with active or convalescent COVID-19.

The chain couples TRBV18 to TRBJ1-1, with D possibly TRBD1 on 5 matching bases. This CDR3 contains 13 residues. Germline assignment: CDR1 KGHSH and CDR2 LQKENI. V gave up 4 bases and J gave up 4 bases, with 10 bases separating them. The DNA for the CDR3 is TGTGCCAGCTCACTTGCAGGGATCACTGAAGCTTTCTTT. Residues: CASSLAGITEAFF.

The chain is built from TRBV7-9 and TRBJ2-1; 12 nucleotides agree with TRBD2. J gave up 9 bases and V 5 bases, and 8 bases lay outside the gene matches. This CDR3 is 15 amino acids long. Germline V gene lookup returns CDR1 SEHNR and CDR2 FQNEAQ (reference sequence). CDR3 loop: CASSPGLAGIGEQFF. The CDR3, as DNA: TGTGCCAGCAGCCCAGGACTAGCGGGAATAGGTGAGCAGTTCTTC.

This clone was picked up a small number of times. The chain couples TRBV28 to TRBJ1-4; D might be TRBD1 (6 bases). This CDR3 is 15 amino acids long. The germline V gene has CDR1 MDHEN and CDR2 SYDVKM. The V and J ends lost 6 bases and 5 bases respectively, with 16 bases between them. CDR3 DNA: TGTGCCAGCAGGTTTGACAGGATAAGGAATGAAAAACTGTTTTTT. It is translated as CASRFDRIRNEKLFF.

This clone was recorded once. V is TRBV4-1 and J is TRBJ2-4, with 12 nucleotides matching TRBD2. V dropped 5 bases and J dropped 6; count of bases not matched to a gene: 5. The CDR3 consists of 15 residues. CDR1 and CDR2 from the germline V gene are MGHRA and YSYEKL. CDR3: CASSRLGLAGNIQYF. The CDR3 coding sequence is TGCGCCAGCAGCAGACTGGGACTAGCGGGAAACATTCAGTACTTC.

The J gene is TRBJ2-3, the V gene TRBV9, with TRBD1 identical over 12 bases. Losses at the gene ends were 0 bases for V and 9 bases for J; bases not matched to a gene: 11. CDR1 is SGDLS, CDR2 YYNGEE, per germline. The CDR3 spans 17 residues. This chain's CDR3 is CASSVVGGQGARGTQYF. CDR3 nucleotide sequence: TGTGCCAGCAGCGTAGTAGGGGGACAGGGGGCGCGGGGCACGCAGTATTTT. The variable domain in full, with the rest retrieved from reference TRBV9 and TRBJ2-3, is DSGVTQTPKHLITATGQRVTLRCSPRSGDLSVYWYQQSLDQGLQFLIQYYNGEERAKGNILERFSAQQFPDLHSELNLSSLELGDSALYFCASSVVGGQGARGTQYFGPGTRLTVL.

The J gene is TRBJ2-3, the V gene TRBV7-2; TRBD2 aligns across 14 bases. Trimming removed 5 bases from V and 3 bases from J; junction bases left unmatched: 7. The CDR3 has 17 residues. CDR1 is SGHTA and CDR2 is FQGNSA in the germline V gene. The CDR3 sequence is CASSPRLAGGLTDTQYF. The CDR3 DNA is TGTGCCAGCAGCCCTAGACTAGCGGGGGGGCTGACAGATACGCAGTATTTT.

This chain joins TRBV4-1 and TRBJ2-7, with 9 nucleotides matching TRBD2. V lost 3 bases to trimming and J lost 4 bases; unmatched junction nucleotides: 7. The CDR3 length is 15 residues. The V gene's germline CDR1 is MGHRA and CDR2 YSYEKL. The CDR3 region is CASSHLLAGRYEQYF. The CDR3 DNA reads TGCGCCAGCAGCCACCTCCTAGCGGGGCGATACGAGCAGTACTTC.

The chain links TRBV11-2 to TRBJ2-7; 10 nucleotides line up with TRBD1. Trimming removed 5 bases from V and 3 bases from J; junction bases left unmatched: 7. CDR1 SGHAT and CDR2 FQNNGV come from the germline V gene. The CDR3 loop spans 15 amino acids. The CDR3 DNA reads TGTGCCAGCAGCCCGGCCGGGACAGGGGACTACGAGCAGTACTTC. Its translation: CASSPAGTGDYEQYF. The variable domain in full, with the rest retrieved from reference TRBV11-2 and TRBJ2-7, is EAGVAQSPRYKIIEKRQSVAFWCNPISGHATLYWYQQILGQGPKLLIQFQNNGVVDDSQLPKDRFSAERLKGVDSTLKIQPAKLEDSAVYLCASSPAGTGDYEQYFGPGTRLTVT.

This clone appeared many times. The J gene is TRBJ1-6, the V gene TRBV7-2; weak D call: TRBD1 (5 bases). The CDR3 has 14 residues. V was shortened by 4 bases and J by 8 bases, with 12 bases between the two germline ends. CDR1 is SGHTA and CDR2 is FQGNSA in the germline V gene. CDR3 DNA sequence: TGTGCCAGCAGCTCAGGACATCGAGATTCACCCCTCCACTTT. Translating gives CASSSGHRDSPLHF. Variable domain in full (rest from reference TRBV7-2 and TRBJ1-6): GAGVSQSPSNKVTEKGKDVELRCDPISGHTALYWYRQSLGQGLEFLIYFQGNSAPDKSGLPSDRFSAERTGGSVSTLTIQRTQQEDSAVYLCASSSGHRDSPLHFGNGTRLTVT.

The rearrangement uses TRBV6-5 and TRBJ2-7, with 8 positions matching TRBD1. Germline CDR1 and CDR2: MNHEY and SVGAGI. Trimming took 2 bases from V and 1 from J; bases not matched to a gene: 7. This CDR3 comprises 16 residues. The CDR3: CASSYARTGKSYEQYF. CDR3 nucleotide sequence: TGTGCCAGCAGTTACGCGAGGACAGGGAAGTCCTACGAGCAGTACTTC.

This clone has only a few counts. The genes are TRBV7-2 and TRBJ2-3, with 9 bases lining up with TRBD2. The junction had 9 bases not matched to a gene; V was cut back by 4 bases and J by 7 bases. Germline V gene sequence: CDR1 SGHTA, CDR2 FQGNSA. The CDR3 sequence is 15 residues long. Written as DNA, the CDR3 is TGTGCCAGCAGCTCTAGCGGGGTACGCGGAAATACGCAGTATTTT. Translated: CASSSSGVRGNTQYF.

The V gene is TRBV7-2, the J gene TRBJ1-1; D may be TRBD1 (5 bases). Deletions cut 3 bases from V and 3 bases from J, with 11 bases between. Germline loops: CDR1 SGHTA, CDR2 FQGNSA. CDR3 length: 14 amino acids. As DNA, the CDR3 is TGTGCCAGCAGCTTTTTCACGGGGGACACTGAAGCTTTCTTT. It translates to CASSFFTGDTEAFF.

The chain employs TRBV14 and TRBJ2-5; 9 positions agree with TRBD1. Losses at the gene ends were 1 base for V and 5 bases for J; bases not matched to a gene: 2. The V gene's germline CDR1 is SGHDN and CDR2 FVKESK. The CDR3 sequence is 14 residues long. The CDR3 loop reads CASSQVDRGETQYF. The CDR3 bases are TGTGCCAGCAGCCAAGTCGACAGGGGGGAGACCCAGTACTTC. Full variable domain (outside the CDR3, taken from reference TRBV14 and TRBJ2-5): EAGVTQFPSHSVIEKGQTVTLRCDPISGHDNLYWYRRVMGKEIKFLLHFVKESKQDESGMPNNRFLAERTGGTYSTLKVQPAELEDSGVYFCASSQVDRGETQYFGPGTRLLVL.

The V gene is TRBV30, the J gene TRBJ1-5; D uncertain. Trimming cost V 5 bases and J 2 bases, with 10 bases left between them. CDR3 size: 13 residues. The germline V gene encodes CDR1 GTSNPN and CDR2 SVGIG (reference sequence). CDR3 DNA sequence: TGTGCCTGGGCAACTAGGGGCAATCAGCCCCAGCATTTT. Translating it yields CAWATRGNQPQHF.

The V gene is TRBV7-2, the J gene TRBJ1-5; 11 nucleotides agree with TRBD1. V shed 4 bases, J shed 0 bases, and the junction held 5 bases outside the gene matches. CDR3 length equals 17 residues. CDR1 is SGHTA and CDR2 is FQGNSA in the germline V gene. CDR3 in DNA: TGTGCCAGCAGCTCCGGACAGGGGGCGAATAGCAATCAGCCCCAGCATTTT. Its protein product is CASSSGQGANSNQPQHF.

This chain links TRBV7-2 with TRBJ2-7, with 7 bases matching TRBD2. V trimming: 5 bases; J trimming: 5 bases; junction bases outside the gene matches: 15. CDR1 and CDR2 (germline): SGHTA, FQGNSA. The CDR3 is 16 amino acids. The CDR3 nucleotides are TGTGCCAGCAGCCCACGACTAGCCGGAGGGCGCCACGAGCAGTACTTC. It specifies CASSPRLAGGRHEQYF.

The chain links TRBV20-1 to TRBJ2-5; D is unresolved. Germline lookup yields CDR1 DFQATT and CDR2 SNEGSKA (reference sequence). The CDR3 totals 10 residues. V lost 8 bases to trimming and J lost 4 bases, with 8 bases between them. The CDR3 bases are TGCAGTATAGTCTCAGAGACCCAGTACTTC. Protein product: CSIVSETQYF.

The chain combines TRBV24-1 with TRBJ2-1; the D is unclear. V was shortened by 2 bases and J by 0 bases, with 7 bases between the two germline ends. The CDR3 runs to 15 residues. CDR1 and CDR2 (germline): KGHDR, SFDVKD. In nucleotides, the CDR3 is TGTGCCACCAGTGATTATAGTAGCTCCTACAATGAGCAGTTCTTC. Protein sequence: CATSDYSSSYNEQFF.

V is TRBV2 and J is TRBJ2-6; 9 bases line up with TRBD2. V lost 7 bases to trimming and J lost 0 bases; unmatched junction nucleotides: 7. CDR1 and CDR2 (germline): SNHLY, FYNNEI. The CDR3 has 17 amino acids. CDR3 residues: CASNGLAPLSGANVLTF. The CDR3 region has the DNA TGTGCCAGCAATGGACTAGCGCCGCTCTCTGGGGCCAACGTCCTGACTTTC. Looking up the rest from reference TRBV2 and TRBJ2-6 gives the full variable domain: EPEVTQTPSHQVTQMGQEVILRCVPISNHLYFYWYRQILGQKVEFLVSFYNNEISEKSEIFDDQFSVERPDGSNFTLKIRSTKLEDSAMYFCASNGLAPLSGANVLTFGAGSRLTVL.

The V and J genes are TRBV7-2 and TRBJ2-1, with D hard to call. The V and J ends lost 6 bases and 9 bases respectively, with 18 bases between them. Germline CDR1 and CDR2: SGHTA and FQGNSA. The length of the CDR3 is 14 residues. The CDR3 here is CASSFPPLNTEQFF. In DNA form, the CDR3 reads TGTGCCAGCAGTTTCCCCCCCCTGAACACTGAGCAGTTCTTC. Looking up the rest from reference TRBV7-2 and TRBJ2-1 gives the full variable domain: GAGVSQSPSNKVTEKGKDVELRCDPISGHTALYWYRQSLGQGLEFLIYFQGNSAPDKSGLPSDRFSAERTGGSVSTLTIQRTQQEDSAVYLCASSFPPLNTEQFFGPGTRLTVL.

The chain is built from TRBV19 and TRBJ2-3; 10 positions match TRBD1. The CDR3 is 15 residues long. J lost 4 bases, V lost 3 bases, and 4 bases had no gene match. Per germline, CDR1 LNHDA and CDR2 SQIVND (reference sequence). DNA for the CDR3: TGTGCCAGTAGTATTAGGGGGACAGGGGCAGATACGCAGTATTTT. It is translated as CASSIRGTGADTQYF.

The CDR3 DNA sequence: TGTGCCTGGTCCCGCGGGGGGGAAGGTTCTCACGAGCAGTACTTC. It specifies CAWSRGGEGSHEQYF. This chain uses TRBV30 with TRBJ2-7; 9 bases are shared with TRBD2. CDR1 GTSNPN and CDR2 SVGIG come from the germline V gene (reference sequence). The CDR3 spans 15 residues. Trimming cost V 5 bases and J 5 bases; bases outside gene matches: 13.

The CDR3 DNA sequence: TGTGCCAGCAGTCGGAGCGGGGGGGCCGAGTGGACAGATACGCAGTATTTT. Translating it yields CASSRSGGAEWTDTQYF. V and J are TRBV7-2 and TRBJ2-3, with 10 bases matching TRBD2. Germline V lookup: CDR1 SGHTA, CDR2 FQGNSA. The CDR3 runs to 17 residues. Losses at the gene ends were 6 bases for V and 3 bases for J; bases not matched to a gene: 12. The full variable domain, completed using reference TRBV7-2 and TRBJ2-3, is GAGVSQSPSNKVTEKGKDVELRCDPISGHTALYWYRQSLGQGLEFLIYFQGNSAPDKSGLPSDRFSAERTGGSVSTLTIQRTQQEDSAVYLCASSRSGGAEWTDTQYFGPGTRLTVL.

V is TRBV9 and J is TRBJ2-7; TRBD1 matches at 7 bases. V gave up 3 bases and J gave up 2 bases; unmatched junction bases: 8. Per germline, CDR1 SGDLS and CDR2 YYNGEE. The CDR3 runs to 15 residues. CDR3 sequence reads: CASSAGTDPTYEQYF. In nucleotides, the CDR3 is TGTGCCAGCAGCGCAGGGACAGACCCGACCTACGAGCAGTACTTC.

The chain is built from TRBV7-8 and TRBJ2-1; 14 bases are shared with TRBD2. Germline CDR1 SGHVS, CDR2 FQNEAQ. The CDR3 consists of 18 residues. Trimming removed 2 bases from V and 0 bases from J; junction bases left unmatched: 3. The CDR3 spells CASSLRTSGRSSYNEQFF. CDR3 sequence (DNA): TGTGCCAGCAGCTTACGGACTAGCGGGAGGAGCTCCTACAATGAGCAGTTCTTC.